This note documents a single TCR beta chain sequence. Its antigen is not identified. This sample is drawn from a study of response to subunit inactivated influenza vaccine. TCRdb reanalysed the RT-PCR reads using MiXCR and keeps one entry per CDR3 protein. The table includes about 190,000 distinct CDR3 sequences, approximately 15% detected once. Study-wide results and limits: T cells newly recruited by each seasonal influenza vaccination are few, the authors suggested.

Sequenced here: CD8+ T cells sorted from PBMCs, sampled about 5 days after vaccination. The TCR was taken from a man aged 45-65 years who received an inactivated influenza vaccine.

CDR3 sequence reads: CASSLGGGPGHEQFF. As DNA, the CDR3 is TGTGCCAGCAGTCTGGGGGGGGGGCCCGGCCATGAGCAGTTCTTC. This chain links TRBV12-3 or TRBV12-4 with TRBJ2-1; TRBD2 might be the D (7 bases). There are 15 residues in the CDR3. Between the trimmed V and J ends, which lost 5 bases and 8 bases, there was a span of 19 bases.